This TCR beta chain was identified during a study of control samples from healthy donors and cancer patients. This clone was observed once. The table came from immunoSEQ multiplex PCR; TCRdb's copy has only in-frame clones and leaves some out. The sample has tens of thousands of clones; 93% are singletons. Trimming pared 0 bases from V and 6 bases from J, leaving 11 bases between. Germline V gives CDR1 SEHNR, CDR2 FQNEAQ (reference sequence). The CDR3 loop spans 15 amino acids. The source material was PBMCs. The chain employs TRBV7-9 and TRBJ1-4; D remains ambiguous. This clonotype was obtained from a woman aged 40 to 49 with lung cancer. This chain's CDR3 is CASSLARGQDEKLFF. The CDR3 DNA reads as TGTGCCAGCAGCTTAGCTCGGGGTCAGGATGAAAAACTGTTTTTT.